This T cell receptor (beta chain) was identified during a study of regulatory T cells in long-lasting Graves disease. Points from the study as a whole: Segments TRBV28, TRBJ1-2 and TRBJ2-5 showed preferential usage in persistent disease. It was peripheral blood alone, not thyroid tissue, that was studied. Patients whose Graves' disease persisted exhibited lower TCR diversity than those newly diagnosed.

V lost 7 bases to trimming and J lost 8 bases; unmatched junction nucleotides: 5. The CDR3 extends over 13 amino acids. Germline V gene lookup returns CDR1 LGHNT and CDR2 FRNRAP. This clonotype appeared many times. Its antigen is not known. Sequencing libraries for TCR beta were prepared with iRepertoire HTBI primers and Arm-PCR of CDR3 regions. One entry per CDR3 protein, called by TCRdb with MiXCR from the multiplex PCR reads. The sample has approximately 480,000 distinct CDR3 sequences, roughly 17% seen once; the top ten hold more than 10%. Time point defined: newly diagnosed GD, antithyroid drugs for less than 3 months. With RNA extracted from PBMCs as input, the TCR library was made. An endocrinology unit in Xi'an, China, supplied the patients. This same sample was also part of a study on T cells in Graves' hyperthyroidism and ophthalmopathy.

This sequence joins TRBV12-5 and TRBJ2-1, with 10 bases lining up with TRBD2. The starting material was peripheral blood mononuclear cells (PBMCs), obtained at new diagnosis, from a patient treated with antithyroid drugs. The clonotype was recovered from a man between 40 and 49 years old with Graves disease. CDR3 residues: CASAYGTSDEQFF. The CDR3 DNA reads TGTGCTAGTGCCTACGGGACTAGCGATGAGCAGTTCTTC.